The 5 T cell receptor beta chains reported below all come from one sample, sequenced in a study of shared clonotypes between healthy human individuals. Here immunoSEQ multiplex PCR was the method, and the copy in TCRdb shows in-frame clones only, minus some. Of approximately 350,000 clones in the sample, over 65% are singletons; the top ten hold about 9.3%. The specimen was memory CD4+ T cells sorted from blood. The sample's subset: CD45RA-negative fraction. The receptors stem from a man aged 30-40 years in good health.

This clone was found a few times. The CDR3 spells CASSVITGANSNQPQHF. DNA for the CDR3: TGTGCCAGTAGTGTTATAACAGGGGCGAATAGCAATCAGCCCCAGCATTTT. The chain carries TRBV19 and TRBJ1-5; 7 bases fit TRBD1. This CDR3 spans 17 amino acids. Germline lookup yields CDR1 LNHDA and CDR2 SQIVND (reference sequence). J was trimmed by 0 bases and V by 5 bases; bases with no gene match: 10.

This clone was detected only once. This sequence joins TRBV6-1 and TRBJ2-1; 7 nucleotides match TRBD2. The CDR3 runs 14 residues. J gave up 4 bases and V 6 bases, and 6 bases lay outside the gene matches. In germline, CDR1 is MNHNS, CDR2 SASEGT. This chain's CDR3 is CASSELALYNEQFF. DNA of the CDR3: TGTGCCAGCAGCGAACTAGCGCTTTACAATGAGCAGTTCTTC.

The V call is TRBV19, the J call TRBJ2-1; 13 bases are a match to TRBD2. J was trimmed by 5 bases and V by 3 bases; bases with no gene match: 4. The CDR3 is 16 amino acids. In germline, CDR1 is LNHDA, CDR2 SQIVND (reference sequence). CDR3 bases: TGTGCCAGTAGTATCTGGGGACTAGCGGGAAACAATGAGCAGTTCTTC. As protein: CASSIWGLAGNNEQFF.

This clone was counted between two and nine times. The chain couples TRBV6-1 to TRBJ2-2; 9 positions match TRBD1. Germline trimming cut 6 bases from V and 5 bases from J; bases unmatched to any gene: 4. Germline V CDR1 and CDR2: MNHNS, SASEGT. This CDR3 spans 14 amino acids. In DNA form, the CDR3 reads TGTGCCAGCAGAGGGACAGGGCGGACCGGGGAGCTGTTTTTT. Translating gives CASRGTGRTGELFF.

V usage is TRBV27 and J usage is TRBJ1-1, with D maybe TRBD1 (6 bases). The ends were cut back, 2 bases at V and 0 bases at J, with 13 bases in the middle. The CDR3 consists of 16 residues. Germline-derived CDR1 and CDR2 are MNHEY and SMNVEV (reference sequence). The CDR3 loop reads CASSLEPGDLNTEAFF. CDR3 bases: TGTGCCAGCAGTTTAGAGCCAGGGGACTTGAACACTGAAGCTTTCTTT.